The 3 T cell receptor beta chains in this list originate from one sample, sequenced in a study of blood T cells in healthy people across ages (dated by TCRdb to the mid-2010s). The method behind the library was 5' RACE. For sequencing, an Illumina HiSeq 2500 was employed. The second PCR ran for about 7 to 11 cycles and used a J-beta primer mix along with a sample-barcoded 5' primer. In-frame beta chains were kept once TCRdb had trimmed the public reads at Q25 with fastp and called clones with MiXCR. CDR3 protein sequences are deduplicated, and each keeps its most common genes and DNA. For this sample the table gives fewer than 600,000 distinct CDR3 sequences, of which about 27% were detected only once. The ten top clones hold over 3.5% of the sample. This sample was also put to use in a study of T cells of mothers and their children.

Source material: blood. These receptors were collected from a boy aged 2-15 years in good health.

This chain connects TRBV12-3 or TRBV12-4 to TRBJ2-1; 8 positions match TRBD1. This CDR3 spans 15 amino acids. J lost 6 bases, V lost 2 bases, and 6 bases had no gene match. DNA of the CDR3: TGTGCCAGCAGTTTAATTCAGGGGGCGGGCAATGAGCAGTTCTTC. Translated, it gives CASSLIQGAGNEQFF.

The chain uses TRBV7-8 and TRBJ2-7; 7 nucleotides line up with TRBD2. The V gene's germline CDR1 is SGHVS and CDR2 FQNEAQ. Trimming at V came to 1 base and at J to 6 bases, leaving 3 bases not matched to a gene. The length of the CDR3 is 13 residues. CDR3 DNA: TGTGCCAGCAGCTTAGTGGGAGGGCCCGAGCAGTACTTC. Its translation: CASSLVGGPEQYF.

V is TRBV10-2 and J is TRBJ2-3; TRBD2 is a possible D gene (5 bases). V gave up 9 bases and J gave up 3 bases, with 22 bases separating them. Germline CDR1 and CDR2: WSHSY and SAAADI. The CDR3 consists of 16 residues. The CDR3 sequence is CASRTLVGSSTDTQYF. The CDR3 coding sequence is TGCGCCAGTCGAACCTTAGTGGGGAGCAGTACAGATACGCAGTATTTT.